Each of the 7 T cell receptor beta chains below was sequenced from the same sample in a study of beta chain features in type 1 diabetes. The whole isolated RNA underwent reverse transcription, so sequencing captured expressed TCRB transcripts. Clones were sequenced by immunoSEQ multiplex PCR, and TCRdb holds only the in-frame ones, with some missing. Found here are roughly 150,000 clones, over 8.5% of them singletons; the top ten hold roughly 2%. The source material was central memory CD4+ T cells from blood. Receptors were obtained from a young man in good health.

This clone was found many times. The chain uses TRBV11-1 and TRBJ1-1, with 8 bases aligning to TRBD1. The J segment lost 12 bases and the V segment lost 4 bases, leaving 10 bases of the junction unmatched. This CDR3 contains 13 residues. CDR1 and CDR2 from the germline V gene are SGHAT and FQDESV (reference sequence). The CDR3: CASSSTDRALTFF. The CDR3 DNA is TGTGCCAGCAGCTCGACGGACAGGGCTTTGACTTTCTTT.

This clone was seen more than once but under ten times. The chain employs TRBV25-1 and TRBJ2-6; no reliable D call. The CDR3 is 13 residues long. Trimming pared 4 bases from V and 6 bases from J, leaving 7 bases between. Germline CDR1 is MGHDK and CDR2 is SYGVNS. CDR3 amino acids: CASSGGSANVLTF. In nucleotides, the CDR3 is TGTGCCAGCAGTGGGGGTTCGGCCAACGTCCTGACTTTC. The full variable domain, rest sourced from reference TRBV25-1 and TRBJ2-6, is EADIYQTPRYLVIGTGKKITLECSQTMGHDKMYWYQQDPGMELHLIHYSYGVNSTEKGDLSSESTVSRIRTEHFPLTLESARPSHTSQYLCASSGGSANVLTFGAGSRLTVL.

On this clone: This clone may be a read error of a much larger clone one base away. This chain uses TRBV7-2 with TRBJ2-2, with TRBD2 matching 10 bases. This CDR3 comprises 15 residues. V shed 5 bases, J shed 1 base, and the junction held 1 base outside the gene matches. Germline lookup yields CDR1 SGHTA and CDR2 FQGNSA. The CDR3, as DNA: TGTGCCAGCAGCCGGACTAGCGGGAACACCGGGGAGCTGTTTTTT. Translation: CASSRTSGNTGELFF.

The chain combines TRBV2 with TRBJ2-5, with a tentative D call TRBD2 (6 bases). The V end was cut by 5 bases, the J end by 7 bases, with 17 bases between. Germline loops: CDR1 SNHLY, CDR2 FYNNEI. The CDR3 contains 14 residues. CDR3 protein: CASSRSSDVGTQYF. The CDR3 coding sequence is TGTGCCAGCAGTAGGTCTAGCGATGTGGGGACCCAGTACTTC.

The CDR3 coding sequence is TGTGCCAGCCGCTCCCTGACTAGCGGGAGGATAGGGCGTAGAGAGACCCAGTACTTC. It encodes CASRSLTSGRIGRRETQYF. This chain connects TRBV27 to TRBJ2-5; TRBD2 aligns across 13 bases. The V gene end was trimmed by 8 bases and the J gene end by 4 bases; junction bases not matched to a gene: 19. The CDR3 is 19 amino acids. Germline V gives CDR1 MNHEY, CDR2 SMNVEV (reference sequence).

This chain connects TRBV18 to TRBJ2-5; the D gene is possibly TRBD1 (6 bases). Trimming shortened V by 2 bases and J by 2 bases, and 9 bases separated the two germline ends. Germline CDR1 reads KGHSH; CDR2 reads LQKENI. The CDR3 runs to 14 residues. The CDR3 reads CASSPTDRQETQYF. The CDR3 DNA reads TGTGCCAGCTCACCAACCGACAGGCAAGAGACCCAGTACTTC.

This clone showed up just a few times. This sequence joins TRBV29-1 and TRBJ1-1, with 7 bases identical to TRBD1. CDR1 and CDR2 (germline): SQVTM, ANQGSEA. The V and J ends lost 1 base and 5 bases, in that order; junction bases with no gene match: 25. The CDR3 loop spans 20 amino acids. The CDR3 reads CSVEVLQGRKLNDGGTEAFF. The CDR3 DNA follows: TGCAGCGTTGAAGTTTTACAGGGGCGGAAATTGAATGATGGGGGAACTGAAGCTTTCTTT.